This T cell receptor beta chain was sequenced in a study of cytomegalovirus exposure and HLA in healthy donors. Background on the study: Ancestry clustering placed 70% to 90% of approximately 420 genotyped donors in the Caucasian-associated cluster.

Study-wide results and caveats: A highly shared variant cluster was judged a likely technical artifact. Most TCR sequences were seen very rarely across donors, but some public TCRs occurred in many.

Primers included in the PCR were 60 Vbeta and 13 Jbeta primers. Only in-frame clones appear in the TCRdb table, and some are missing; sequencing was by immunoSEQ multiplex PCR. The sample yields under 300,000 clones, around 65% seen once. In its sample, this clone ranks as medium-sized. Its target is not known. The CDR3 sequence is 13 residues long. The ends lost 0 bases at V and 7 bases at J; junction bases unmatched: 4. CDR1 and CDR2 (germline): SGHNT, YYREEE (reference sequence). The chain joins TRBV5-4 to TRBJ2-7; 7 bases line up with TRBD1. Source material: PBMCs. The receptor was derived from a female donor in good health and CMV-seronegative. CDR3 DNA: TGTGCCAGCAGCTTGGCAGGGGGATGGGAGCAGTACTTC. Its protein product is CASSLAGGWEQYF.